This T cell receptor beta chain was observed in a study of blood T cell repertoires in COVID-19 (dated by TCRdb to 2018 to 2020). About the study as a whole: Samples from collaborators originated in the United States, Italy and Spain and spanned both the acute and convalescent phases of COVID-19. The prospective study material was composed of cDNA or gDNA derived from T cells, B-cell-depleted T cells, or PBMCs. Subjects who had been exposed to COVID-19, were actively infected with it, or had recovered from it provided the deeply sampled blood TCRbeta repertoires that made up the dataset. A freely available public database, intended as a resource for researchers studying the immune response to SARS-CoV-2, is where the repertoires were released. Samples were obtained from the ongoing ImmuneRACE study (first 160 participants) and from 1,254 subjects provided by 6 global collaborators. Sample metadata almost always included a de-identified subject ID, COVID-19 status, age in years and sex. Where available, HLA class I and class II types were taken from metadata supplied by the sample provider and were not determined by assay-based typing.

Reading the germline V gene gives CDR1 SGHNT and CDR2 YENEEA. The CDR3 sequence holds 13 residues, the cysteine and phenylalanine included. The entry retains the CDR3 DNA only, 39 bases that are in frame from base 1. Clipping removes 5 bases from V and 8 bases from J, with 6 as the unmatched junction base count. Participants in the prospective study were aged roughly 18 to 100 years, lived in about two dozen United States geographic areas, and enrolled through a virtual design. Cohort assignment in the prospective study relied on participant-reported clinical history from a screening survey and a study questionnaire. Recovered participants in ImmuneRACE Cohort 3 were defined as having two consecutive negative NP/OP PCR tests, clearance from a healthcare professional, or resolution of symptoms. In the prospective study, whole blood, serum and a nasopharyngeal or oropharyngeal swab were collected from each participant by mobile phlebotomists. Over a roughly 2-month period, participants in the prospective study had the option of providing additional blood draws and questionnaires. Prospective study blood samples were shipped either frozen or at room temperature before DNA extraction.

About this clone: Its antigen specificity is not known. No base-level quality is on record; no much larger clone is a single base apart.

Broad study findings and their caveats: How much clinical and demographic metadata was included differed by source and by participant, and the metadata was provided uncurated.

TCRbeta CDR3 regions were amplified from genomic DNA using the immunoSEQ Assay, a bias-controlled multiplex PCR. In the source study's methods: The number of nucleated cells in each sample was estimated by amplification of reference gene primers within the assay. To quantify the absolute abundance of each unique TCRbeta CDR3 rearrangement, sequence reads were collapsed and filtered. For each sample, productive Simpson clonality was calculated as the square root of Simpson's diversity index across productive rearrangements. TCRdb obtained this table from immuneACCESS and retained in-frame rearrangements with V and J assigned. These tables miss some clones; where compared with another copy, unresolved V genes account for less than half of the shortfall, and the remainder is unexplained. That table gives V, J and clone size, and the DNA gave D and trimming. The sample contains 170,000 or so clones, 85% of them found a single time. The ten largest clones represent 6.2% of the sample.

This clonotype was sampled from a man between 40 and 49 years old who had recovered from COVID-19. Sequenced input: PBMCs or T cells enriched from blood (not recorded which). The chain links TRBV11-3 with TRBJ2-1, with 7 central nucleotides matching TRBD1. This receptor has the CDR3 CASSGKGGDEQFF. The nucleotide sequence reads TGTGCCAGCAGCGGAAAAGGGGGCGATGAGCAGTTCTTC.